This is a list of T cell receptor beta chains from one sample in a study of regulatory T cells in long-lasting Graves disease. TCRdb passed the multiplex PCR reads through MiXCR, listing each CDR3 protein once. This table holds hundreds of thousands of distinct CDR3 sequences, about a sixth found once. A further study also used this sample, focusing on T cells in Graves' hyperthyroidism and ophthalmopathy.

The input for sequencing was peripheral blood mononuclear cells (PBMCs), taken at new diagnosis, from a patient treated with antithyroid drugs. The receptors derive from a man in his forties or fifties with Graves disease. The CDR3 runs from the conserved cysteine through the conserved F or W. The D gene is left open where the match is weak. Not every row has a clone size; where given, it reads once, few, many or a size class.

DNA: TGCAGTGCAAAGCGGGGGGCGGGGGATACGCAGTATTTT
CDR3: CSAKRGAGDTQYF
J: TRBJ2-3
size: many
D: TRBD2
V: TRBV20-1

DNA: TGTGCCAGCAGTTACAGGGGGCTGAGCACTGAAGCTTTCTTT
CDR3: CASSYRGLSTEAFF
J: TRBJ1-1
size: many
D: TRBD1
V: TRBV28

DNA: TGTGCCAGCAGCGCCACAGGGTTCAAAGAGACCCAGTACTTC
CDR3: CASSATGFKETQYF
J: TRBJ2-5
size: few
D: -
V: TRBV6-2/TRBV6-3

DNA: TGTGCCAGCTCACCAAACTCCCCCCCGAATTCACCCCTCCACTTT
CDR3: CASSPNSPPNSPLHF
J: TRBJ1-6
size: many
D: -
V: TRBV18

DNA: TGTGCCAGCAGTGAAGCTAGCGGGGGGTACCAAGAGACCCAGTACTTC
CDR3: CASSEASGGYQETQYF
J: TRBJ2-5
size: -
D: TRBD2
V: TRBV6-1

DNA: TGTGCCAGCAGTGAAACAGGGACAGCCAAAAACATTCAGTACTTC
CDR3: CASSETGTAKNIQYF
J: TRBJ2-4
size: -
D: -
V: TRBV28

DNA: TGTGCCAGCAGCCAGACAGTCTCCTACAATGAGCAGTTCTTC
CDR3: CASSQTVSYNEQFF
J: TRBJ2-1
size: many
D: -
V: TRBV7-9

DNA: TGTGCCAGCAGCTCAGACCTCTACGAGCAGTACTTC
CDR3: CASSSDLYEQYF
J: TRBJ2-7
size: many
D: -
V: TRBV5-6

DNA: TGTGCCAGCAGCCCTACCGGGACAGGGTTTCGCGAGCAGTACTTC
CDR3: CASSPTGTGFREQYF
J: TRBJ2-7
size: many
D: TRBD1
V: TRBV27

DNA: TGTGCCAGCAGTGACAGGGGAGCTTTCCGAGAGACCCAGTACTTC
CDR3: CASSDRGAFRETQYF
J: TRBJ2-5
size: many
D: TRBD1
V: TRBV6-2/TRBV6-3

DNA: TGTGCCAGCAGCCAGACAGGTCCTATGAACACTGAAGCTTTCTTT
CDR3: CASSQTGPMNTEAFF
J: TRBJ1-1
size: -
D: -
V: TRBV11-2

DNA: TGTGCCAGCAGTTTATATTGGGGGACAGGGCCCTACGAGCAGTACTTC
CDR3: CASSLYWGTGPYEQYF
J: TRBJ2-7
size: many
D: TRBD1
V: TRBV27

DNA: TGCAGTGTTCGTCAGGGGGGACATACCAATCAGCCCCAGCATTTT
CDR3: CSVRQGGHTNQPQHF
J: TRBJ1-5
size: -
D: TRBD1
V: TRBV20-1

DNA: TGTGCCAGCAGCCAAATCGGACAGGGGGCTATACGAGCTTTCTTT
CDR3: CASSQIGQGAIRAFF
J: TRBJ1-1
size: -
D: TRBD1
V: TRBV3-1

DNA: TGCAGTGCTAACCGGGACAGGCCCGAGCAGTACTTC
CDR3: CSANRDRPEQYF
J: TRBJ2-7
size: -
D: TRBD1
V: TRBV20-1

DNA: TGCAGTGCTAGAGTGGGACACATAAACACTGAAGCTTTCTTT
CDR3: CSARVGHINTEAFF
J: TRBJ1-1
size: -
D: -
V: TRBV20-1

DNA: TGTGCCTGGGGGGACATCTACAATGAGCAGTTCTTC
CDR3: CAWGDIYNEQFF
J: TRBJ2-1
size: many
D: -
V: TRBV30

DNA: TGCGCCAGCAGCTTGGCGGCTAGCGGATACCAAGAGACCCAGTACTTC
CDR3: CASSLAASGYQETQYF
J: TRBJ2-5
size: many
D: TRBD2
V: TRBV5-1

DNA: TGCAGTGCTAGTCATGGACAGGGGGCATGGGAGCAGTACTTC
CDR3: CSASHGQGAWEQYF
J: TRBJ2-7
size: many
D: TRBD1
V: TRBV20-1

DNA: TGTGCCAGCTCACCGAGGGGTGTCAGCAATCAGCCCCAGCATTTT
CDR3: CASSPRGVSNQPQHF
J: TRBJ1-5
size: many
D: -
V: TRBV18